The sequence of this T cell receptor beta chain was determined in a study of T cells in tuberculosis. Time point indicated: new active TB diagnosis, blood taken before or within 7 days of starting treatment. Assay: immunoSEQ multiplex PCR; the TCRdb copy retains only in-frame clones and omits some. This repertoire shows roughly 32,000 clones, more than 85% found once; its top ten account for roughly 10%. Looked up from germline, CDR1 is SGHNT and CDR2 is YYREEE (reference sequence). V was cut by 1 base and J by 1 base, with 11 bases left in between. This CDR3 is 15 amino acids long. This specimen consisted of PBMCs, obtained at tuberculosis diagnosis. The receptor was isolated from an adult with tuberculosis. The rearrangement uses TRBV5-4 and TRBJ2-5, with D perhaps matching TRBD2 (6 bases). The CDR3 DNA is TGTGCCAGCAGCTTGCGGCGGGATTCCCAAGAGACCCAGTACTTC. It yields the protein CASSLRRDSQETQYF.